This T cell receptor beta chain is drawn from a study of T-cell reconstitution after alpha-beta-depleted transplantation in children. It was with unique molecular identifiers that the TCRbeta library was prepared. In TCRdb, the PCR reads were re-called with MiXCR into one record per CDR3 protein. The sample carries about 200,000 distinct CDR3 sequences, roughly 7.1% recorded once. About this clonotype itself: A much larger clone is a single base away; this may be a read error.

The CDR3 consists of 15 residues. Germline CDR1 and CDR2: LGHDT and YNNKEL (reference sequence). The clonotype comes from a boy aged 2 to 10 with acute lymphoblastic leukemia, due to receive a stem cell transplant. The chain carries TRBV3-1 and TRBJ2-5; the D gene could be TRBD1 or TRBD2 (5 bases each). The sequences come from PBMCs, collected before TCRalphabeta/CD19-depleted stem cell transplant. In nucleotides, the CDR3 is TGTGCCTGCAGCCAGCTCCGGGGCCAACAAGAGACCCAGTACTTC. It translates to CACSQLRGQQETQYF.